These T cell receptor beta chains were read from a single sample in a study of cytomegalovirus exposure and HLA in healthy donors. Repertoires were generated with immunoSEQ multiplex PCR, while TCRdb's copy carries only in-frame clones and drops some. The sample lists more than 200,000 clones; around 70% were seen once. The material sequenced was PBMCs. The origin of the receptors is a man in his forties in good health and CMV-seropositive. Each CDR3 is given with its conserved first and last residue. The order of the fields is J gene, D gene, V gene, clone size, CDR3 length, CDR3 DNA, CDR3 protein. The D gene is left open where the match is weak. Size tells how often a clone was seen (once, few, many) or the class of an expanded clone, and some rows leave it out.

TRBJ1-5 - TRBV6-5 - 13 TGTGCCAGCAGTCCGGGTCGACGCCAGCCCCAGCATTTT CASSPGRRQPQHF
TRBJ2-7 TRBD1 TRBV4-1 few 15 TGCGCCAGCAGCCAAGTGGGGACAGGGAACTACGAGCAGTACTTC CASSQVGTGNYEQYF
TRBJ2-3 TRBD2 TRBV29-1 - 14 TGCAGCGTTTTGGGGGAGGGGAGCACAGATACGCAGTATTTT CSVLGEGSTDTQYF
TRBJ1-2 TRBD1 TRBV5-6 - 13 TGTGCCAGCAGCCGACTCCAGGGGGATGGCTACACCTTC CASSRLQGDGYTF
TRBJ1-4 - TRBV6-5 - 14 TGTGCCAGCAGTCCACAGGGTTCTAATGAAAAACTGTTTTTT CASSPQGSNEKLFF
TRBJ2-5 - TRBV19 - 16 TGTGCCAGTAGTCGGGACACCCAATGGGGGGGAGAGACCCAGTACTTC CASSRDTQWGGETQYF
TRBJ2-1 - TRBV5-1 medium-sized 13 TGCGCCAGCAGCTCCGTCGGACATAATGAGCAGTTCTTC CASSSVGHNEQFF
TRBJ1-5 - TRBV6-1 few 14 TGTGCCAGCAGGGGGGCTATGAGCAATCAGCCCCAGCATTTT CASRGAMSNQPQHF
TRBJ1-1 - TRBV7-8 - 14 TGTGCCAGCAGTTTCGGGGGGGCGGGCACTGAAGCTTTCTTT CASSFGGAGTEAFF
TRBJ1-5 TRBD1 TRBV18 - 16 TGTGCCAGCTCACCCGGCCAGGGGGTAGGCAATCAGCCCCAGCATTTT CASSPGQGVGNQPQHF
TRBJ2-7 TRBD2 TRBV5-1 - 18 TGCGCCAGCAGCTTGGGGGTGGTAGCGGGGGGGCGTCTCAACGAGCAGTACTTC CASSLGVVAGGRLNEQYF
TRBJ2-7 TRBD2 TRBV7-2 - 16 TGTGCCAGCAGTCCCCGGGTTAGCGGGGTCTCCTACGAGCAGTACTTC CASSPRVSGVSYEQYF
TRBJ2-3 TRBD2 TRBV6-1 - 18 TGTGCCAGCAGTGGGCGTCCAGCGGGGGGACCTTACACAGATACGCAGTATTTT CASSGRPAGGPYTDTQYF
TRBJ2-2 TRBD1 TRBV6-7 - 18 TGTGCCAGCAGTTATCTGGGACAGGGGGCAAGAAACACCGGGGAGCTGTTTTTT CASSYLGQGARNTGELFF
TRBJ1-6 TRBD1 TRBV11-2 - 15 TGTGCCAGCGGGGGACAGGGTCCCCGGAGTTCACCCCTCCACTTT CASGGQGPRSSPLHF
TRBJ2-7 - TRBV6-1 - 15 TGTGCCAGCAGTGAATGGGGCTTTGGAGGGAACGAGCAGTACTTC CASSEWGFGGNEQYF
TRBJ2-1 - TRBV4-2 - 19 TGTGCCAGCAGCCCGAGAGTATGGTATGGGGAGAGCTCCTACAATGAGCAGTTCTTC CASSPRVWYGESSYNEQFF
TRBJ1-6 TRBD1 TRBV15 - 15 TGTGCCACCAGCGTTGACAGGGGTCCGAATTCACCCCTCCACTTT CATSVDRGPNSPLHF
TRBJ1-1 - TRBV5-5 once 14 TGTGCCAGCGCGGTGCGGGGGCTTTACACTGAAGCTTTCTTT CASAVRGLYTEAFF
TRBJ2-1 TRBD1 TRBV5-1 - 16 TGCGCCAGCAGCTTTAGGACAGGGGGCCTCTACAATGAGCAGTTCTTC CASSFRTGGLYNEQFF
TRBJ1-6 - TRBV5-6 - 16 TGTGCCAGCAGCTTGGGGAGGGGGGGGTACGATTCACCCCTCCACTTT CASSLGRGGYDSPLHF
TRBJ1-2 - TRBV6-5 few 13 TGTGCCAGCAGTTACGGGGCCGCGGGGGGCTACACCTTC CASSYGAAGGYTF
TRBJ1-1 - TRBV4-2 few 12 TGTGCCAGCAGCTCTGGACGGGGAGAAGCTTTCTTT CASSSGRGEAFF
TRBJ2-1 TRBD1 TRBV5-4 - 16 TGTGCCAGCAGCCCCGAGGGACAGGGGATAGTAGATGAGCAGTTCTTC CASSPEGQGIVDEQFF
TRBJ1-1 - TRBV25-1 - 13 TGTGCCAGCAGTGGACCAACCCGGAGCGGCGCTTTCTTT CASSGPTRSGAFF
TRBJ1-1 - TRBV29-1 - 11 TGCAGCGTTGAAGATCTCAGGGGAGCTTTCTTT CSVEDLRGAFF
TRBJ2-1 TRBD1 TRBV19 once 15 TGTGCCAGTAGTATACTGGACAGGTCGCACAATGAGCAGTTCTTC CASSILDRSHNEQFF
TRBJ2-3 TRBD2 TRBV9 - 16 TGTGCCAGCAGCGTAGGTCTAGCGGGGGGCACAGATACGCAGTATTTT CASSVGLAGGTDTQYF
TRBJ1-5 TRBD1 TRBV7-2 - 13 TGTGCCAGCAGCCCAGCAGGGGGTCAGCCCCAGCATTTT CASSPAGGQPQHF
TRBJ2-1 - TRBV7-2 once 14 TGTGCCAGCAGCTTAGCGGCAAACGGGGTTGAGCAGTTCTTC CASSLAANGVEQFF
TRBJ2-3 - TRBV19 few 18 TGTGCCAGTAGTGGGTGGCGGGGCGCCAACCGAGGAACAGATACGCAGTATTTT CASSGWRGANRGTDTQYF
TRBJ2-7 TRBD1 TRBV5-1 few 15 TGCGCCAGCAGCTCACAACCCGGACAGGGCTACGAGCAGTACTTC CASSSQPGQGYEQYF
TRBJ2-7 TRBD2 TRBV27 - 14 TGTGCCAGCAGTTCGACTAGCGGGGTTTACGAGCAGTACTTC CASSSTSGVYEQYF
TRBJ1-4 - TRBV18 few 18 TGTGCCAGCTCACCACCGACTGGCCATAAGGGGGATAATGAAAAACTGTTTTTT CASSPPTGHKGDNEKLFF
TRBJ1-6 TRBD1 TRBV28 - 14 TGTGCCAGCAGTTTGGCAACAGGGGCCTCACCCCTCCACTTT CASSLATGASPLHF
TRBJ1-4 - TRBV18 - 14 TGTGCCAGCTCACCTACGAGGTCTATGGAAAAACTGTTTTTT CASSPTRSMEKLFF
TRBJ1-5 TRBD1 TRBV15 - 15 TGTGCCACCAGCCAAGACGACAGGGGAAATCAGCCCCAGCATTTT CATSQDDRGNQPQHF
TRBJ2-3 TRBD1 TRBV18 - 14 TGTGCCAGCTCACAAGGACAGGGCACAGATACGCAGTATTTT CASSQGQGTDTQYF
TRBJ2-7 TRBD2 TRBV11-1 - 15 TGTGCCAGCAGCACACGCGGGGGGCGAGCCTACGAGCAGTACTTC CASSTRGGRAYEQYF
TRBJ1-1 - TRBV5-1 - 16 TGCGCCAGCAGCTTGGAAGGGGTTTCCACGAACACTGAAGCTTTCTTT CASSLEGVSTNTEAFF
TRBJ1-1 - TRBV9 - 14 TGTGCCAGCAGCGGAGGGCACGCCGTAACTGAAGCTTTCTTT CASSGGHAVTEAFF